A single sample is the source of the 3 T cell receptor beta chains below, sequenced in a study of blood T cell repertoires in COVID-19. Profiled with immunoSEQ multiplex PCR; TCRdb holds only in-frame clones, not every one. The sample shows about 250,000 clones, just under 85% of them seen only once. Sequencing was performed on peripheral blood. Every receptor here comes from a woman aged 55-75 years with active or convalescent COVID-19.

CDR3 region: CSVGGGQGYEQYF. CDR3 sequence (DNA): TGCAGCGTGGGAGGGGGACAGGGTTACGAGCAGTACTTC. This chain joins TRBV29-1 and TRBJ2-7; TRBD1 matches 9 bases. Trimming took 6 bases from V and 4 from J; bases not matched to a gene: 7. This CDR3 contains 13 residues. The germline gives CDR1 SQVTM, CDR2 ANQGSEA.

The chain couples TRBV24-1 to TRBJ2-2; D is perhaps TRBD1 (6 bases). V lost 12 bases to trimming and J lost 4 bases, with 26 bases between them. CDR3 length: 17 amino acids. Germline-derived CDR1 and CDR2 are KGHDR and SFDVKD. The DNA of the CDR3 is TGTGCCTCATCTTCTGTGTTGCCTGCAGGGGCCACCGGGGAGCTGTTTTTT. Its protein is CASSSVLPAGATGELFF.

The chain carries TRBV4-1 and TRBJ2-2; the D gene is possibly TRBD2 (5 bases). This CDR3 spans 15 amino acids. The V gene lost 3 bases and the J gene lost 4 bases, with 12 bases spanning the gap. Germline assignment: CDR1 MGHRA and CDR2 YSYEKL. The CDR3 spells CASSQRRAGTGELFF. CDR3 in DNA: TGCGCCAGCAGCCAGAGAAGGGCGGGCACCGGGGAGCTGTTTTTT.